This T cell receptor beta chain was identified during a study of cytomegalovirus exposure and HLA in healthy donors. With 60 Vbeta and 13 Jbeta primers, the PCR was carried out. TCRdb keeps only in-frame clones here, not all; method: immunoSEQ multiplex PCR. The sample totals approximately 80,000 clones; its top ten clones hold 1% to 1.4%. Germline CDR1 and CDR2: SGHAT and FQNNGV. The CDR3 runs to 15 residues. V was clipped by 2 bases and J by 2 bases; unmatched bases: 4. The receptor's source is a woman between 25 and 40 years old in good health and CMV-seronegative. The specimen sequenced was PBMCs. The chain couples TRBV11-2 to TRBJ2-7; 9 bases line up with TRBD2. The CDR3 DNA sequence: TGTGCCAGCAGCTTAAGGGGGACTAGCACCTACGAGCAGTACTTC. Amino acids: CASSLRGTSTYEQYF.